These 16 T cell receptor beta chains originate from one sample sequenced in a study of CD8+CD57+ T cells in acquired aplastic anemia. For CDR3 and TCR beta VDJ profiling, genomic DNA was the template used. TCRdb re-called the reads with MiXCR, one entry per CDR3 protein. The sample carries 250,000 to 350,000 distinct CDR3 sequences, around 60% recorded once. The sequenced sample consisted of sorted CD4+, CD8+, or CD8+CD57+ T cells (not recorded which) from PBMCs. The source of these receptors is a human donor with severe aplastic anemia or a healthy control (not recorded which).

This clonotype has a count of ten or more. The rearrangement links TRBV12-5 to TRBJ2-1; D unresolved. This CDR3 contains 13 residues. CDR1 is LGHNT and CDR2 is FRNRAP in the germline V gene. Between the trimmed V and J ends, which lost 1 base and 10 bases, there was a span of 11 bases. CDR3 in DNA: TGTGCTAGTGGTTTGGGGGAACACGGGGAGCAGTTCTTC. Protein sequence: CASGLGEHGEQFF.

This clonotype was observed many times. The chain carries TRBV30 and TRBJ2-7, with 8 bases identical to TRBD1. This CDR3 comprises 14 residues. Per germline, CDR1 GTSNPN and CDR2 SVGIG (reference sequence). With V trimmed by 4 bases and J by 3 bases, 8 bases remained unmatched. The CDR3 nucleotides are TGTGCCTGGATAGGGCGGACAGGGAACTACGAGCAGTACTTC. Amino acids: CAWIGRTGNYEQYF. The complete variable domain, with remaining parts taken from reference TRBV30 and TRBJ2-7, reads SQTIHQWPATLVQPVGSPLSLECTVEGTSNPNLYWYRQAAGRGLQLLFYSVGIGQISSEVPQNLSASRPQDRQFILSSKKLLLSDSGFYLCAWIGRTGNYEQYFGPGTRLTVT.

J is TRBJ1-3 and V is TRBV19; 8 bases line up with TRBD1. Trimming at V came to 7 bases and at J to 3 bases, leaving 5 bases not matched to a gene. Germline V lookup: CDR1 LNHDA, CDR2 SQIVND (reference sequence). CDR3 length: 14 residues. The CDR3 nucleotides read TGTGCCAGTAAAGGACAGGGAGGTGGAAACACCATATATTTT. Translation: CASKGQGGGNTIYF.

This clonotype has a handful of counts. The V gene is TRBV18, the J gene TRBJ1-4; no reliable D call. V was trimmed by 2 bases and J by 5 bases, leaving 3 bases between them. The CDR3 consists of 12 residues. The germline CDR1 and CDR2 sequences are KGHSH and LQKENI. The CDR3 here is CASSPANEKLFF. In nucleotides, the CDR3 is TGTGCCAGCTCACCAGCGAATGAAAAACTGTTTTTT.

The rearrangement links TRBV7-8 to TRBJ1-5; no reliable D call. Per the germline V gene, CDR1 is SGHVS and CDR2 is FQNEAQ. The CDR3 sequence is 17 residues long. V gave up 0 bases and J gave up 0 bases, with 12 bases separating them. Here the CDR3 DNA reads TGTGCCAGCAGCTTAGCGACGGGGATAGGTAGCAATCAGCCCCAGCATTTT. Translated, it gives CASSLATGIGSNQPQHF.

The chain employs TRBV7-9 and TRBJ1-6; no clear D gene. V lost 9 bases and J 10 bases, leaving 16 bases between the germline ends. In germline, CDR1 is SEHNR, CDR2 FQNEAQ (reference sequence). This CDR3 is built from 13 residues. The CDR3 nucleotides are TGTGCCAGTTCCCCCGAAAAAGGATCACCCCTCCACTTT. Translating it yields CASSPEKGSPLHF.

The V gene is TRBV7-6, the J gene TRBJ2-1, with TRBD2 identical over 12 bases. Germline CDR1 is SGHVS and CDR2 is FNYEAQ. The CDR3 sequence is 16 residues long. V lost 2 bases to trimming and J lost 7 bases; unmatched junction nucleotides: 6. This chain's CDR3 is CASSLLAGGPSNEQFF. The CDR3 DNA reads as TGTGCCAGCAGCTTACTAGCGGGAGGGCCTAGTAATGAGCAGTTCTTC.

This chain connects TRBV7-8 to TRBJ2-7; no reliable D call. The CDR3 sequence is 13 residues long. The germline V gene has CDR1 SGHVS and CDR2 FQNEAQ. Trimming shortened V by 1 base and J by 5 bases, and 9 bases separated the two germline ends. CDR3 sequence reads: CASSLGRANEQYF. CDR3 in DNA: TGTGCCAGCAGCTTAGGTCGCGCGAACGAGCAGTACTTC.

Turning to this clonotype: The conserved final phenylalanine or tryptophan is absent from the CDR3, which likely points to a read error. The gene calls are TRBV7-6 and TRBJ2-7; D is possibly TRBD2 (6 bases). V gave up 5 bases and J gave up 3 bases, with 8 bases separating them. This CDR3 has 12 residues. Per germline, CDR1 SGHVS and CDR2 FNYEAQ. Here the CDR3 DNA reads TGTGCCAGCAGCCCCGGGGGCTACGAGCAGTACTCC. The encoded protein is CASSPGGYEQYS.

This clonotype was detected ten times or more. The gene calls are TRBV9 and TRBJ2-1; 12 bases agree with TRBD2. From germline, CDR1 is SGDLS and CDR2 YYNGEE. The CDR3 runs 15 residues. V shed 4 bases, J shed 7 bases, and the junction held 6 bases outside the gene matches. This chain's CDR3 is CASSRTSGVGNEQFF. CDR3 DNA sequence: TGTGCCAGCAGCAGGACTAGCGGGGTTGGGAATGAGCAGTTCTTC.

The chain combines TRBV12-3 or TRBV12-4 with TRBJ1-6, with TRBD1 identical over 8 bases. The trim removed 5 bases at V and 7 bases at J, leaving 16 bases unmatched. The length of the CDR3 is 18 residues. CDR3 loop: CASSRTGGRQGSNSPLHF. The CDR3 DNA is TGTGCCAGCAGTCGGACAGGAGGCCGACAGGGGTCCAATTCACCCCTCCACTTT.

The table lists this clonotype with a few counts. CDR3 sequence (DNA): TGTGCCAGCAGTCTTCAGGGGGGCAATCAGCCCCAGCATTTT. Its translation is CASSLQGGNQPQHF. The chain is built from TRBV2 and TRBJ1-5; 7 nucleotides match TRBD1. Germline V gene lookup returns CDR1 SNHLY and CDR2 FYNNEI. CDR3 length: 14 amino acids. V lost 5 bases and J lost 2; bases outside the gene matches: 3.

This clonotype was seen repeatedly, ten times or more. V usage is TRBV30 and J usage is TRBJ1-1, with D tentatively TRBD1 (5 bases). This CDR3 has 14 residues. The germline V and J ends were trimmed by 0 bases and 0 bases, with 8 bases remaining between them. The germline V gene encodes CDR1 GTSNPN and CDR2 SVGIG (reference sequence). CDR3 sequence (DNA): TGTGCCTGGAGTGTAATGACAGTGAACACTGAAGCTTTCTTT. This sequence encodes CAWSVMTVNTEAFF.

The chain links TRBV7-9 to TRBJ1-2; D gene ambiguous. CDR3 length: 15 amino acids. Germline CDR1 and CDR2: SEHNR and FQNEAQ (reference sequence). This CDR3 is CGSSSPIGGRYGYTF. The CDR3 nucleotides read TGTGGGAGCAGCTCGCCGATTGGAGGGCGCTATGGCTACACCTTC.

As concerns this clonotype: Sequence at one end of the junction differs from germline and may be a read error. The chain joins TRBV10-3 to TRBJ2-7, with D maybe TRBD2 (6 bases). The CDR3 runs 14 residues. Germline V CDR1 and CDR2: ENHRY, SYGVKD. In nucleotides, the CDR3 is TGTGCCATCAATGACGAGGTAGCGGCTTACGAGCGGTACTTC. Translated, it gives CAINDEVAAYERYF.

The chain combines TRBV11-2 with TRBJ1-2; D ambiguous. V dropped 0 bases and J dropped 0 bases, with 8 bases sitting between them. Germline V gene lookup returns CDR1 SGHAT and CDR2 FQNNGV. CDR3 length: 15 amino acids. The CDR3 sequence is CASSLEGSANYGYTF. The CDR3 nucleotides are TGTGCCAGCAGCTTAGAGGGGTCCGCTAACTATGGCTACACCTTC.